The 22 T cell receptor beta chains listed next were all sequenced from one sample in a study of blood T cell repertoires in COVID-19. Profiled with immunoSEQ multiplex PCR; TCRdb holds only in-frame clones, not every one. In the table there are nearly 90,000 clones, more than 70% of which are singletons. Sequenced material: peripheral blood. Receptor source: a man in his 60s with acute or convalescent COVID-19.

The V and J genes are TRBV5-6 and TRBJ1-1; a weak D match, TRBD1 (6 bases). Germline lookup yields CDR1 SGHDT and CDR2 YYEEEE. The CDR3 consists of 15 residues. V lost 2 bases, J lost 4 bases, and 15 bases lay in between. The CDR3 here is CASSFRGGSGTEAFF. In DNA, the CDR3 is TGTGCCAGCAGCTTTAGGGGGGGCTCAGGCACTGAAGCTTTCTTT.

This chain links TRBV30 with TRBJ1-2, with no clear D. Between the trimmed V and J ends, which lost 3 bases and 6 bases, there was a span of 11 bases. This CDR3 is 12 amino acids long. Germline values: CDR1 GTSNPN, CDR2 SVGIG (reference sequence). CDR3 sequence reads: CAWSDPRDGYTF. CDR3 nucleotides: TGTGCCTGGAGCGATCCTCGGGATGGCTACACCTTC.

This chain uses TRBV30 with TRBJ2-7; no clear D gene. CDR3 length: 12 residues. Germline V gene lookup returns CDR1 GTSNPN and CDR2 SVGIG (reference sequence). Trimming removed 0 bases at V and 4 bases at J, with 7 bases between. The CDR3 spells CAWSVSLYEQYF. CDR3 bases: TGTGCCTGGAGTGTTTCCCTTTACGAGCAGTACTTC.

The J gene is TRBJ1-2, the V gene TRBV5-1, with TRBD1 identical over 9 bases. V gave up 5 bases and J gave up 3 bases; unmatched junction bases: 5. The CDR3 runs to 14 residues. Germline V CDR1 and CDR2: SGHRS, YFSETQ. The CDR3 protein is CASRIRQGDYGYTF. The DNA of the CDR3 is TGCGCCAGCAGGATACGACAGGGGGACTATGGCTACACCTTC.

V gene TRBV7-3 combines with J gene TRBJ2-2; D is ambiguous. Germline CDR1 is SGHTA and CDR2 is FQGTGA. V lost 3 bases to trimming and J lost 2 bases, with 13 bases between them. The CDR3 is 16 residues long. The CDR3 DNA reads as TGTGCCAGCAGCTTCTCCGGGTCCCTAAACACCGGGGAGCTGTTTTTT. Amino acids: CASSFSGSLNTGELFF.

In this sample, this clone turned up once. The chain carries TRBV24-1 and TRBJ2-1; 14 bases align to TRBD2. J was trimmed by 0 bases and V by 4 bases; bases with no gene match: 4. The CDR3 consists of 18 residues. Looked up from germline, CDR1 is KGHDR and CDR2 is SFDVKD. The CDR3 DNA sequence: TGTGCCACCAGTGAGTGGGGGACTAGCGGGAGCTCCTACAATGAGCAGTTCTTC. Residues: CATSEWGTSGSSYNEQFF.

This chain connects TRBV4-2 to TRBJ2-5, with D maybe TRBD2 (5 bases). Germline-derived CDR1 and CDR2 are LGHNA and YNFKEQ. Deletions cut 5 bases from V and 5 bases from J, with 12 bases between. The CDR3 sequence is 13 residues long. This CDR3 reads CASSVRSGETQYF. The CDR3 nucleotides are TGTGCCAGCAGCGTGCGTTCGGGGGAGACCCAGTACTTC.

This clone was counted only a few times. CDR3: CASSQPSPRRSEKLFF. Here the CDR3 DNA reads TGCGCCAGCAGCCAACCATCCCCCCGGCGGAGTGAAAAACTGTTTTTT. The chain has TRBV4-1 and TRBJ1-4; D not resolved. The CDR3 totals 16 residues. V was pared by 2 bases and J by 7 bases, with 17 bases between. Germline V lookup: CDR1 MGHRA, CDR2 YSYEKL.

The V call is TRBV27, the J call TRBJ2-7, with D unresolved. V lost 5 bases and J lost 6, with 8 bases in between. This CDR3 comprises 11 residues. Germline CDR1 and CDR2: MNHEY and SMNVEV (reference sequence). The CDR3 spells CASSTEAEQYF. The CDR3, as DNA: TGTGCCAGCAGTACCGAGGCCGAGCAGTACTTC.

The gene calls are TRBV10-3 and TRBJ2-2; D may be TRBD2 (6 bases). The CDR3 runs 15 residues. Germline V gives CDR1 ENHRY, CDR2 SYGVKD. V gave up 5 bases and J gave up 6 bases, with 16 bases separating them. CDR3 in amino acids: CAISPGAEGPGELFF. The CDR3 DNA sequence: TGTGCCATCAGTCCGGGAGCGGAGGGCCCCGGGGAGCTGTTTTTT.

The chain is built from TRBV2 and TRBJ1-1; D perhaps matches TRBD1 (5 bases). The CDR3 contains 19 residues. V dropped 4 bases and J dropped 0 bases, with 24 bases sitting between them. Germline V CDR1 and CDR2: SNHLY, FYNNEI. CDR3 DNA: TGTGCCAGCAGTGGATTTAAAGTTGGGGCCAATAACCTGAACACTGAAGCTTTCTTT. Amino acids: CASSGFKVGANNLNTEAFF.

This clone turned up a few times. This chain connects TRBV27 to TRBJ1-1; 7 positions agree with TRBD1. Trimming at V came to 5 bases and at J to 1 base, leaving 7 bases not matched to a gene. This CDR3 region has 15 residues. Germline assignment: CDR1 MNHEY and CDR2 SMNVEV (reference sequence). Here the CDR3 DNA reads TGTGCCAGCAGTCTTAAGGACAGGCAGAACACTGAAGCTTTCTTT. Translated: CASSLKDRQNTEAFF.

This chain uses TRBV2 with TRBJ2-1, with 7 bases identical to TRBD2. Per the germline V gene, CDR1 is SNHLY and CDR2 is FYNNEI. Trimming at V came to 8 bases and at J to 1 base, leaving 5 bases not matched to a gene. The CDR3 is 14 amino acids. The CDR3 is CASLPGGSYNEQFF. In DNA, the CDR3 is TGTGCCAGCCTTCCCGGGGGGTCCTACAATGAGCAGTTCTTC.

The chain joins TRBV29-1 to TRBJ1-1, with 12 nucleotides matching TRBD1. This CDR3 has 13 amino acids. V dropped 7 bases and J dropped 2; count of bases not matched to a gene: 2. Germline values: CDR1 SQVTM, CDR2 ANQGSEA. For the CDR3, the DNA is TGCAGCGCCGGGACAGGGGGCAACACTGAAGCTTTCTTT. Encoded protein: CSAGTGGNTEAFF.

The chain's CDR3 is CASSLGLPGQGKRGGYTF. CDR3 sequence (DNA): TGTGCCAGCAGCTTGGGATTGCCGGGACAGGGGAAAAGGGGTGGCTACACCTTC. V is TRBV5-6 and J is TRBJ1-2; 10 positions match TRBD1. Germline values: CDR1 SGHDT, CDR2 YYEEEE. The CDR3 length is 18 residues. V lost 0 bases to trimming and J lost 7 bases; unmatched junction nucleotides: 15.

As concerns this clone: Relative to the germline gene, one junction end is altered; a read error may explain this. The rearrangement links TRBV7-3 to TRBJ2-2; D is uncertain. The CDR3 runs 13 residues. Germline CDR1 and CDR2: SGHTA and FQGTGA. The CDR3 region has the DNA TGTGCCAGCAGCATAACCTCCACCGGGGAGCTGTTTTTT. Residues: CASSITSTGELFF.

The chain employs TRBV5-1 and TRBJ2-7; possible D gene TRBD1, 6 bases. The CDR3 has 14 amino acids. Germline values: CDR1 SGHRS, CDR2 YFSETQ. Trimming left V 6 bases short and J 0 bases short, with 13 bases between. CDR3 protein: CASNPTGPSYEQYF. DNA of the CDR3: TGCGCCAGCAACCCTACAGGGCCCTCCTACGAGCAGTACTTC.

V and J are TRBV28 and TRBJ2-1; the match to TRBD2 covers 10 bases. In germline, CDR1 is MDHEN, CDR2 SYDVKM. The CDR3 is 17 residues long. V shed 5 bases, J shed 4 bases, and the junction held 11 bases outside the gene matches. As DNA, the CDR3 is TGTGCCAGCAGTCCTAGCCCCGGGACTAGCGTTTACAATGAGCAGTTCTTC. The encoded protein is CASSPSPGTSVYNEQFF.

V gene TRBV7-9 combines with J gene TRBJ2-1, with TRBD1 as a possible D gene (6 bases). This CDR3 is 15 amino acids long. Looked up from germline, CDR1 is SEHNR and CDR2 is FQNEAQ (reference sequence). V was cut by 5 bases and J by 5 bases, with 16 bases left in between. This CDR3 reads CASSQLGAGNNEQFF. The CDR3 DNA reads TGTGCCAGCAGCCAGTTGGGGGCCGGAAACAATGAGCAGTTCTTC.

The rearrangement joins TRBV2 to TRBJ1-6; TRBD1 aligns across 9 bases. V shed 6 bases, J shed 3 bases, and the junction held 3 bases outside the gene matches. The germline CDR1 and CDR2 sequences are SNHLY and FYNNEI. This CDR3 contains 15 residues. The CDR3 sequence: CASSLTGGYNSPLHF. The CDR3 DNA sequence: TGTGCCAGCAGCCTGACAGGGGGCTATAATTCACCCCTCCACTTT. The full variable domain, its missing parts supplied by reference TRBV2 and TRBJ1-6, is EPEVTQTPSHQVTQMGQEVILRCVPISNHLYFYWYRQILGQKVEFLVSFYNNEISEKSEIFDDQFSVERPDGSNFTLKIRSTKLEDSAMYFCASSLTGGYNSPLHFGNGTRLTVT.

The rearrangement joins TRBV29-1 to TRBJ2-5, with D unresolved. Trimming cost V 4 bases and J 5 bases, with 8 bases left between them. The CDR3 is 11 residues long. Germline-derived CDR1 and CDR2 are SQVTM and ANQGSEA. As DNA, the CDR3 is TGCAGCGTTGGAGGTGCGGAGACCCAGTACTTC. Its translation is CSVGGAETQYF.

As for this clone: Its ends do not fully match the called genes, so a read error is possible. V is TRBV19 and J is TRBJ2-2; 8 bases map to TRBD1. Germline CDR1 and CDR2: LNHDA and SQIVND (reference sequence). The CDR3 sequence is 15 residues long. Here the CDR3 DNA reads TGTGTCAGTAGTACCAGGACAGGGAGCGCCGGGGAGCTGTTTTTT. This gives the protein CVSSTRTGSAGELFF.